Shown below are 9 T cell receptor beta chains from a single sample sequenced in a study of blood T cell repertoires in COVID-19. The data were produced by immunoSEQ multiplex PCR, yet TCRdb's version contains in-frame clones alone and is incomplete. Of 150,000 or so clones in the sample, about 90% are singletons; the top ten hold over 7%. Sequenced sample: PBMCs or T cells enriched from blood (not recorded which). Every receptor here comes from a woman aged 45-65 years who had recovered from COVID-19.

The CDR3, as DNA: TGTGCCAGCAGCCCCGGACAGGTAAACACTGAAGCTTTCTTT. Protein: CASSPGQVNTEAFF. V is TRBV7-9 and J is TRBJ1-1, with 7 bases identical to TRBD1. Per the germline V gene, CDR1 is SEHNR and CDR2 is FQNEAQ (reference sequence). The CDR3 has 14 residues. V lost 5 bases to trimming and J lost 2 bases; unmatched junction nucleotides: 5.

The chain combines TRBV5-1 with TRBJ2-1; 8 bases align to TRBD2. The CDR3 has 15 amino acids. Germline trimming cut 2 bases from V and 3 bases from J; bases unmatched to any gene: 4. The V gene's germline CDR1 is SGHRS and CDR2 YFSETQ. The CDR3 nucleotides are TGCGCCAGCAGCTTCGCTAGCGGGTTCTACAATGAGCAGTTCTTC. Translated, it gives CASSFASGFYNEQFF.

The chain carries TRBV27 and TRBJ2-7; the match to TRBD1 covers 7 bases. The J segment lost 2 bases and the V segment lost 4 bases, leaving 5 bases of the junction unmatched. This CDR3 has 14 amino acids. Germline assignment: CDR1 MNHEY and CDR2 SMNVEV (reference sequence). The CDR3 DNA follows: TGTGCCAGCAGTTCGACAGGGTTCGCCTACGAGCAGTACTTC. Protein: CASSSTGFAYEQYF.

V and J are TRBV2 and TRBJ1-4; 7 bases agree with TRBD1. Per germline, CDR1 SNHLY and CDR2 FYNNEI. The CDR3 has 14 residues. V lost 5 bases to trimming and J lost 3 bases; unmatched junction nucleotides: 3. The CDR3 DNA reads TGTGCCAGCAGTTCCCAGGGGGCTAATGAAAAACTGTTTTTT. Its protein product is CASSSQGANEKLFF.

The chain uses TRBV7-9 and TRBJ2-7, with 8 bases matching TRBD1. The V segment lost 5 bases and the J segment 1 base; nucleotides outside the gene matches: 7. Germline V lookup: CDR1 SEHNR, CDR2 FQNEAQ (reference sequence). CDR3 length: 15 amino acids. The CDR3 bases are TGTGCCAGCAGCCCACGGACAGGGCGATCCTACGAGCAGTACTTC. Its protein is CASSPRTGRSYEQYF.

The rearrangement uses TRBV12-3 or TRBV12-4 and TRBJ1-5, with D possibly matching TRBD1 (6 bases). The CDR3 is 13 residues long. V lost 1 base and J lost 6, with 7 bases in between. CDR3 amino acids: CASSLEGGQPQHF. The DNA for the CDR3 is TGTGCCAGCAGTTTAGAAGGGGGTCAGCCCCAGCATTTT.

The gene calls are TRBV5-4 and TRBJ2-3, with TRBD2 matching 12 bases. CDR1 is SGHNT and CDR2 is YYREEE in the germline V gene (reference sequence). The J segment lost 3 bases and the V segment lost 4 bases, leaving 6 bases of the junction unmatched. The CDR3 contains 16 residues. CDR3 nucleotides: TGTGCCAGCAGCCCTCTAGCGGGAGGGGCTACAGATACGCAGTATTTT. It encodes CASSPLAGGATDTQYF.

The gene calls are TRBV7-9 and TRBJ2-3, with 8 bases fitting TRBD1. The CDR3 covers 16 residues. The V and J ends lost 3 bases and 4 bases, in that order; junction bases with no gene match: 9. The germline CDR1 and CDR2 sequences are SEHNR and FQNEAQ (reference sequence). The CDR3 coding sequence is TGTGCCAGCAGCTTTTCGGACAGGGTCATTTCAGATACGCAGTATTTT. Protein product: CASSFSDRVISDTQYF.

The chain has TRBV28 and TRBJ1-4; the D is unclear. The length of the CDR3 is 16 residues. Germline assignment: CDR1 MDHEN and CDR2 SYDVKM. The V gene lost 5 bases and the J gene lost 0 bases, with 13 bases spanning the gap. CDR3 protein: CASSTRTGATNEKLFF. Written as DNA, the CDR3 is TGTGCCAGCAGTACCCGGACGGGAGCAACTAATGAAAAACTGTTTTTT.